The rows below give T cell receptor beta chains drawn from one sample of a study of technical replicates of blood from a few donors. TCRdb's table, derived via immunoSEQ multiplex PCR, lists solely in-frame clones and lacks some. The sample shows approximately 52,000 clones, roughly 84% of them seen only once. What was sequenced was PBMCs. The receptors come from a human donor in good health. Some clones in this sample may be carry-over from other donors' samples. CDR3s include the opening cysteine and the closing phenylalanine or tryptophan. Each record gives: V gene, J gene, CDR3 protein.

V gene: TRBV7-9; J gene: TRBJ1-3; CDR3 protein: CASSFRDPGNTIYF
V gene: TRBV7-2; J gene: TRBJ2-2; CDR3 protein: CASSLVGGTGELFF
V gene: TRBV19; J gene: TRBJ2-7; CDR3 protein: CASSIEVARSYEQYF
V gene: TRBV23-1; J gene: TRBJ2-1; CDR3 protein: CASRPDRGHRYNEQFF
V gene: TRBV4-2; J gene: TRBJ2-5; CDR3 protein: CASSQVRGTETQYF
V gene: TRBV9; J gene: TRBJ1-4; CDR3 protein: CASSYTGTPNEKLFF
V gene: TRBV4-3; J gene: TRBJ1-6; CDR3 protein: CASSQDRGAAWSPLHF
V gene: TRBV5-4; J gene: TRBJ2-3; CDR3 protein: CASSREGLVTDTQYF
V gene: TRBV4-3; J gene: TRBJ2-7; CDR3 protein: CASSQEGLAGSEQYF
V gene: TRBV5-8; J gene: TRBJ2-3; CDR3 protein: CATGLAGVDTQYF
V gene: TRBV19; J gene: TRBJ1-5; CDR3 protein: CASSMEQGRNQPQHF
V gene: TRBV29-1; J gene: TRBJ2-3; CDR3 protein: CSAGLPSTDTQYF
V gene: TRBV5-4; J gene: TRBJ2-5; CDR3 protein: CASSQSPGTGETQYF
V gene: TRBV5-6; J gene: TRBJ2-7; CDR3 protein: CASSMDRGYEQYF
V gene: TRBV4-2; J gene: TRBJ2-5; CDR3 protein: CASSQTRGALETQYF
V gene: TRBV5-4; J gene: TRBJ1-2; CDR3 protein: CASSLEQGYYGYTF
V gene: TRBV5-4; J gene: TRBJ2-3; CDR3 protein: CASSEQLAGSTDTQYF
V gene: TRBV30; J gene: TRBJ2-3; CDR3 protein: CAWTSGSTDTQYF
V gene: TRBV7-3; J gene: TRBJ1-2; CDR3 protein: CASSLRLDRSYTF
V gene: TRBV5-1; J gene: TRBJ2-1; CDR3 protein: CASSPSLAGGHNEQFF
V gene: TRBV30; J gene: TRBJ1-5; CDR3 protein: CAWSLRLDQPQHF
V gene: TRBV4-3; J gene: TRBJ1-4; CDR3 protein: CASSQGQGKGTNEKLFF
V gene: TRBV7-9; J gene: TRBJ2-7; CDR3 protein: CASSSPGWSSPYEQYF
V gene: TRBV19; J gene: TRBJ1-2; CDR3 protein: CASSRGNYGYTF
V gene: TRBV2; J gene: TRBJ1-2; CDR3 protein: CASKEGGARGYTF
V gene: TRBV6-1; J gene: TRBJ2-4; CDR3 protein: CASASGGKNIQYF
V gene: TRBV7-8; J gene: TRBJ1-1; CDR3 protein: CASSPDRGHRIFF
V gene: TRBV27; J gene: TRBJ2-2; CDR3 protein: CASSQAGIDGELFF
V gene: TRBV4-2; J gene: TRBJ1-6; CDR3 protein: CASSPGSYNSPLHF
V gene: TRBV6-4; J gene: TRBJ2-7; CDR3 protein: CASSVVAGSEQYF
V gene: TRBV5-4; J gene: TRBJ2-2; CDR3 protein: CASSLDRGFRELFF
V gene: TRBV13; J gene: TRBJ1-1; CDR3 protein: CASSLALLNTEAFF
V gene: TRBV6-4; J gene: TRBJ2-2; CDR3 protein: CASSDGTNTGELFF
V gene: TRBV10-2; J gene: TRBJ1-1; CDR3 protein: CASNQGHLQTEAFF
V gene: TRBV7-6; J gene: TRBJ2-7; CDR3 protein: CASSPRYELYEQYF
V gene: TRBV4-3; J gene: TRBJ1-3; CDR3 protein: CASSERAGASGNTIYF
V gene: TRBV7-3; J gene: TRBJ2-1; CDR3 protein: CASSYLAGTSYNEQFF
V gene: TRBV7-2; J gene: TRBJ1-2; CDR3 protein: CASSLGTANYGYTF
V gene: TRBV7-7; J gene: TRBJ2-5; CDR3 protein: CASSRATAGGGETQYF
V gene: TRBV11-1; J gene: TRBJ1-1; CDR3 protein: CASSFDQGTLAFF
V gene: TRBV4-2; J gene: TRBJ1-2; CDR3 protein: CASSQDSARQGGNYGYTF
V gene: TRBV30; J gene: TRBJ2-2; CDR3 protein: CAGTITQNTGELFF